This TCR beta chain was captured by sequencing in a study of CD8 T cells in Susac syndrome. The authors sequenced TCR beta from blood CD8+ and CD4+ T cells. The control group consisted of healthy donors matched for age and sex. The CDR3 runs to 15 residues. The ends lost 4 bases at V and 4 bases at J; junction bases unmatched: 5. Germline CDR1 SGDLS, CDR2 YYNGEE. Reverse transcription used about 0.45 to 1 ug RNA and random hexamers. The authors amplified TCR beta CDR3 across 54 Vbeta and 13 Jbeta using immunoSEQ multiplex PCR. Using its own MiXCR run on the immunoSEQ multiplex PCR reads, TCRdb lists one record per CDR3 protein. The sample holds about 60,000 distinct CDR3 sequences, 90% to 95% seen once.

The chain links TRBV9 to TRBJ2-1, with 10 nucleotides matching TRBD1. The source of this sequence is a human donor in good health. The sample consisted of CD8+ T cells from PBMCs. The CDR3, as DNA: TGTGCCAGCAGCTCCGGGACAGGGGTTTACAATGAGCAGTTCTTC. Amino acid sequence: CASSSGTGVYNEQFF.